This T cell receptor beta chain was documented in a study of Tregs in tolerant kidney transplant recipients. V was clipped by 4 bases and J by 7 bases, with 11 bases between them. Germline values: CDR1 LNHDA, CDR2 SQIVND (reference sequence). The CDR3 is made up of 13 amino acids. In the case of this clone: Its antigen is undetermined.

Clones were read by immunoSEQ multiplex PCR, and TCRdb kept only the in-frame ones, dropping some. The sample shows approximately 45,000 clones, just under 97% of them seen only once. The V and J genes are TRBV19 and TRBJ1-5, with D hard to call. Sequencing input: Tregs from blood cultured with allogeneic cells. The TCR sequence derives from a human donor in good health. CDR3 coding DNA: TGTGCCAGTAGTAAAAGGGTAGGGCAGCCCCAGCATTTT. The encoded protein is CASSKRVGQPQHF. Drawing the rest from reference TRBV19 and TRBJ1-5, the complete variable domain is DGGITQSPKYLFRKEGQNVTLSCEQNLNHDAMYWYRQDPGQGLRLIYYSQIVNDFQKGDIAEGYSVSREKKESFPLTVTSAQKNPTAFYLCASSKRVGQPQHFGDGTRLSIL.